This passage covers 23 T cell receptor beta chains from one sample sequenced in a study of cytomegalovirus exposure and HLA in healthy donors. The primer mix had 60 Vbeta and 13 Jbeta primers. Assay: immunoSEQ multiplex PCR; the TCRdb copy retains only in-frame clones and omits some. Here the sample spans around 150,000 clones, about a tenth being singletons. The sequencing input was PBMCs. The receptors stem from a male donor in good health and CMV-seronegative.

The chain carries TRBV7-9 and TRBJ2-1; 12 nucleotides match TRBD2. The CDR3 loop spans 16 amino acids. Germline V gene lookup returns CDR1 SEHNR and CDR2 FQNEAQ (reference sequence). Trimming cost V 5 bases and J 6 bases; bases outside gene matches: 8. This CDR3 is CASSPRTSGKFNEQFF. CDR3 bases: TGTGCCAGCAGCCCTCGGACTAGCGGGAAATTCAATGAGCAGTTCTTC.

This clone showed up just a few times. The chain carries TRBV27 and TRBJ1-1; weak D call: TRBD1 (5 bases). This CDR3 spans 13 amino acids. V gave up 5 bases and J gave up 4 bases, with 11 bases separating them. Looked up from germline, CDR1 is MNHEY and CDR2 is SMNVEV (reference sequence). This CDR3 reads CASSARGGTEAFF. CDR3 in DNA: TGTGCCAGCAGTGCTAGGGGCGGCACTGAAGCTTTCTTT.

Written as DNA, the CDR3 is TGTGCCAGCAGCTTATGGCTGGACACCCCCGACGAGCAGTACTTC. It yields the protein CASSLWLDTPDEQYF. The V gene is TRBV7-9, the J gene TRBJ2-7; TRBD1 might be the D (5 bases). CDR3 length equals 15 residues. The germline gives CDR1 SEHNR, CDR2 FQNEAQ (reference sequence). V lost 2 bases to trimming and J lost 5 bases, with 16 bases between them.

This clone was detected a few times. The chain employs TRBV6-1 and TRBJ1-5, with 10 bases lining up with TRBD1. This CDR3 is 14 amino acids long. V gave up 7 bases and J gave up 7 bases; unmatched junction bases: 7. The germline V gene has CDR1 MNHNS and CDR2 SASEGT. This CDR3 reads CASTGDRGTQPQHF. CDR3 sequence (DNA): TGTGCCAGCACCGGGGACAGGGGCACCCAGCCCCAGCATTTT.

The genes are TRBV28 and TRBJ2-7; 7 bases line up with TRBD1. The CDR3 sequence is 14 residues long. The germline V gene has CDR1 MDHEN and CDR2 SYDVKM. Trimming cost V 2 bases and J 3 bases; bases outside gene matches: 4. CDR3 DNA sequence: TGTGCCAGCAGTTTAGGCCAGGGGGTCTACGAGCAGTACTTC. This encodes CASSLGQGVYEQYF.

The chain links TRBV18 to TRBJ2-6; TRBD1 aligns across 7 bases. Losses at the gene ends were 0 bases for V and 9 bases for J; bases not matched to a gene: 2. The CDR3 has 14 residues. Germline V gives CDR1 KGHSH, CDR2 LQKENI. This CDR3 is CASSPPGQSNVLTF. The CDR3 DNA follows: TGTGCCAGCTCACCACCGGGACAGAGCAACGTCCTGACTTTC.

This chain joins TRBV6-1 and TRBJ2-1; D unclear. Between the trimmed V and J ends, which lost 1 base and 8 bases, there was a span of 18 bases. Germline values: CDR1 MNHNS, CDR2 SASEGT. The CDR3 spans 16 residues. CDR3 sequence: CASSEGSHAFGDEQFF. In nucleotides, the CDR3 is TGTGCCAGCAGTGAAGGGAGCCACGCCTTTGGCGATGAGCAGTTCTTC.

This clone was found a few times. The chain recombines TRBV6-1 with TRBJ2-7, with TRBD2 matching 8 bases. CDR1 MNHNS and CDR2 SASEGT come from the germline V gene. The V gene end was trimmed by 6 bases and the J gene end by 2 bases; junction bases not matched to a gene: 6. This CDR3 comprises 14 residues. For the CDR3, the DNA is TGTGCCAGCAGCCCAACGGGGGGGCCCTACGAGCAGTACTTC. Translating gives CASSPTGGPYEQYF.

This chain uses TRBV19 with TRBJ2-7, with 9 bases aligning to TRBD2. CDR3 size: 15 residues. CDR1 and CDR2 from the germline V gene are LNHDA and SQIVND (reference sequence). The ends lost 5 bases at V and 0 bases at J; junction bases unmatched: 5. CDR3 nucleotides: TGTGCCAGTAGTCCAGCGGGGGGCAGCTCCTACGAGCAGTACTTC. It is translated as CASSPAGGSSYEQYF.

The rearrangement links TRBV5-1 to TRBJ2-7; the match to TRBD2 covers 9 bases. Looked up from germline, CDR1 is SGHRS and CDR2 is YFSETQ. CDR3 length: 15 amino acids. The J segment lost 1 base and the V segment lost 1 base, leaving 3 bases of the junction unmatched. The CDR3 spells CASSLSAGGSYEQYF. In DNA, the CDR3 is TGCGCCAGCAGCTTGTCAGCGGGAGGTTCCTACGAGCAGTACTTC.

This clone was seen a few times. The chain is built from TRBV5-4 and TRBJ2-7, with D possibly being TRBD1 (6 bases). V was cut by 5 bases and J by 1 base, with 19 bases left in between. The CDR3 extends over 16 amino acids. Germline values: CDR1 SGHNT, CDR2 YYREEE (reference sequence). The CDR3, as DNA: TGTGCCAGCAGTCATCCTACAGGGAAGGGATCCTACGAGCAGTACTTC. It translates to CASSHPTGKGSYEQYF.

The V call is TRBV19, the J call TRBJ1-1, with a tentative D call TRBD1 (5 bases). V shed 5 bases and J shed 1 base, with 11 bases lying between them. CDR1 LNHDA and CDR2 SQIVND come from the germline V gene (reference sequence). The length of the CDR3 is 14 residues. The CDR3: CASSWGLRNTEAFF. CDR3 DNA sequence: TGTGCCAGTAGTTGGGGACTAAGGAACACTGAAGCTTTCTTT.

The chain employs TRBV7-9 and TRBJ2-6; no definite D call. CDR3 length equals 15 residues. The germline V gene encodes CDR1 SEHNR and CDR2 FQNEAQ (reference sequence). The V and J ends lost 5 bases and 1 base respectively, with 9 bases between them. CDR3 in amino acids: CASSRTSSGANVLTF. The CDR3 DNA is TGTGCCAGCAGCCGTACATCTTCTGGGGCCAACGTCCTGACTTTC.

V gene TRBV27 combines with J gene TRBJ1-1; D gene unclear. Germline CDR1 MNHEY, CDR2 SMNVEV (reference sequence). This CDR3 has 15 amino acids. With 5 bases removed from V and 3 bases from J, the gap between germline ends came to 16 bases. CDR3 in DNA: TGTGCCAGCAGTGTCGGGTCGGGTGTGGACACTGAAGCTTTCTTT. It yields the protein CASSVGSGVDTEAFF.

This clone was counted between two and nine times. The V gene is TRBV5-1, the J gene TRBJ2-5; 13 bases align to TRBD2. The CDR3 has 17 residues. The V gene's germline CDR1 is SGHRS and CDR2 YFSETQ. The junction had 6 bases not matched to a gene; V was cut back by 1 base and J by 3 bases. The CDR3 nucleotides read TGCGCCAGCAGCTTGTGGAGACTAGCGGGGGGAAAAGAGACCCAGTACTTC. Translating it yields CASSLWRLAGGKETQYF.

This clone has just a few counts. The chain joins TRBV9 to TRBJ2-7, with 11 bases lining up with TRBD1. The CDR3 is 16 residues long. J lost 5 bases, V lost 3 bases, and 10 bases had no gene match. Germline CDR1 SGDLS, CDR2 YYNGEE. CDR3 residues: CASSASRTGGQNEQYF. The DNA for the CDR3 is TGTGCCAGCAGCGCCTCCAGGACAGGGGGCCAAAACGAGCAGTACTTC.

Worth noting for this clone: A junction end diverges from the germline sequence, so it may reflect a read error. The chain employs TRBV28 and TRBJ1-5, with unresolved D. Germline CDR1 and CDR2: MDHEN and SYDVKM. This CDR3 is built from 13 residues. The chain's CDR3 is CASSFMTNQAQHF. The CDR3 bases are TGTGCCAGCAGTTTCATGACGAATCAGGCCCAGCATTTT.

This clone has only a few counts. The V and J genes are TRBV14 and TRBJ2-1; D gene ambiguous. Germline V gene sequence: CDR1 SGHDN, CDR2 FVKESK. The CDR3 is made up of 13 amino acids. The V and J ends lost 2 bases and 8 bases respectively, with 10 bases between them. CDR3 DNA sequence: TGTGCCAGCAGCCAACCCTCTCCCGATGAGCAGTTCTTC. Its protein is CASSQPSPDEQFF.

Only one count was recorded for this clone. This chain uses TRBV19 with TRBJ2-1, with unresolved D. V lost 6 bases, J lost 0 bases, and 6 bases lay in between. Germline assignment: CDR1 LNHDA and CDR2 SQIVND (reference sequence). The CDR3 extends over 13 amino acids. CDR3 sequence (DNA): TGTGCCAGTAGGCTAAGCTCCTACAATGAGCAGTTCTTC. Translating gives CASRLSSYNEQFF.

This clone was picked up a small number of times. The V call is TRBV7-6, the J call TRBJ1-3; D is undetermined. V lost 0 bases to trimming and J lost 8 bases, with 8 bases between them. This CDR3 has 13 residues. The germline CDR1 and CDR2 sequences are SGHVS and FNYEAQ. CDR3 nucleotide sequence: TGTGCCAGCAGCTTAGCGAGGGAGTACACCATATATTTT. It translates to CASSLAREYTIYF.

This clone has just a few counts. The chain joins TRBV2 to TRBJ1-3; the match to TRBD1 covers 9 bases. CDR3 length: 19 residues. Looked up from germline, CDR1 is SNHLY and CDR2 is FYNNEI. V gave up 7 bases and J gave up 2 bases; unmatched junction bases: 18. The CDR3 DNA is TGTGCCAGCATCCCTTTCCGGGACAGGGAGGTTGGTGCTGGAAACACCATATATTTT. Translation gives CASIPFRDREVGAGNTIYF.

This clone has only a few counts. This chain uses TRBV7-2 with TRBJ1-2, with TRBD1 as a possible D gene (5 bases). Germline V CDR1 and CDR2: SGHTA, FQGNSA. The V end was cut by 1 base, the J end by 8 bases, with 11 bases between. There are 13 residues in the CDR3. The CDR3 spells CASSLEGARGYTF. The CDR3 nucleotides are TGTGCCAGCAGCTTAGAAGGGGCGAGGGGCTACACCTTC. The whole variable domain, remainder taken from reference TRBV7-2 and TRBJ1-2, is GAGVSQSPSNKVTEKGKDVELRCDPISGHTALYWYRQSLGQGLEFLIYFQGNSAPDKSGLPSDRFSAERTGGSVSTLTIQRTQQEDSAVYLCASSLEGARGYTFGSGTRLTVV.

In its sample, this clone was seen a few times. CDR3 amino acids: CASSAFTGQKYQETQYF. The CDR3 region has the DNA TGTGCCAGCAGTGCCTTCACGGGACAGAAGTACCAAGAGACCCAGTACTTC. The rearrangement joins TRBV25-1 to TRBJ2-5; 7 bases line up with TRBD1. The CDR3 length is 17 residues. From germline, CDR1 is MGHDK and CDR2 SYGVNS. With V trimmed by 4 bases and J by 0 bases, 11 bases remained unmatched.